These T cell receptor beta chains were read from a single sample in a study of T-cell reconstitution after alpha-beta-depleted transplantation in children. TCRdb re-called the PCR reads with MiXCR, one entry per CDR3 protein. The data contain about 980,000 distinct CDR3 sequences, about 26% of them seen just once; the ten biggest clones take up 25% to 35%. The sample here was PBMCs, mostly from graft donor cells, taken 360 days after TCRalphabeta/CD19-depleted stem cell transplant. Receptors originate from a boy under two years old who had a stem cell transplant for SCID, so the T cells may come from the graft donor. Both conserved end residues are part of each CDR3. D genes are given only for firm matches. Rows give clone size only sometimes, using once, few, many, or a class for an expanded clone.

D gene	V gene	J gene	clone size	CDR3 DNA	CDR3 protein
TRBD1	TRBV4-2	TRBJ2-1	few	TGTGCCAGCAGCCAAGAAGTGCGTTCGAGGACAGGGTCCCTCAATGAGCAGTTCTTC	CASSQEVRSRTGSLNEQFF
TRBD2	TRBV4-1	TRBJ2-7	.	TGCGCCAGCAGCCAAGAAGGAACTAGCGGGGGGGCCACGTACTTC	CASSQEGTSGGATYF
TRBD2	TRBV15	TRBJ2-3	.	TGTGCCACCAGCCTTTCTCGACTAGCGGGGGATACGCAGTATTTT	CATSLSRLAGDTQYF
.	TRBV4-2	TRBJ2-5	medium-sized	TGTGCCAGCAGCCAGTGGGCCCAGGGGCAAGAGACCCAGTACTTC	CASSQWAQGQETQYF
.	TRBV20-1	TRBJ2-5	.	TGCAGTGCTAGAGATTTGATGGACCTAACGGAGACCCAGTACTTC	CSARDLMDLTETQYF
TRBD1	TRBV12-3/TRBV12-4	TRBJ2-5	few	TGTGCCAGCAGTCCCCAGGGGGCCCTGCAGGAGACCCAGTACTTC	CASSPQGALQETQYF
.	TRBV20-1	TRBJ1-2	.	TGCAGTGCTAGGTCGTCGACAGGAGAATATGGCTACACCTTC	CSARSSTGEYGYTF
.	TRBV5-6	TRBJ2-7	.	TGTGCCAGCAGCTTGGGGGGGGCTCCCGAGCAGTACTTC	CASSLGGAPEQYF
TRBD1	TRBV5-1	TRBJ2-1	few	TGCGCCAGCAGCGGGGACAGGGGGATCCGAGGCAATGAGCAGTTCTTC	CASSGDRGIRGNEQFF
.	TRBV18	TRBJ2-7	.	TGTGCCAGCTCACCTAACGGGCAGGCCCCTTCGGCCTACGAGCAGTACTTC	CASSPNGQAPSAYEQYF
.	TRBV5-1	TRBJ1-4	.	TGCGCCAGCAGCTTGGTCCCGGTACAGCCTCTCCTTACTGAAAAACTGTTTTTT	CASSLVPVQPLLTEKLFF
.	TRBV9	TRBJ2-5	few	TGTGCCAGCAGCGCAGGCGTTCTCTCCGGGGAGCAAGAGACCCAGTACTTC	CASSAGVLSGEQETQYF